This is a list of T cell receptor beta chains from one sample in a study of blood T cell repertoires in COVID-19. Profiling relied on immunoSEQ multiplex PCR, and the TCRdb table lists in-frame clones only, not all of them. The table includes more than 200,000 clones, around nine tenths detected once. Sequencing was performed on peripheral blood. The source of these receptors is a woman aged 55-70 years with acute or convalescent COVID-19. Both conserved end residues are part of each CDR3. The order of the fields is J gene, V gene, CDR3 protein.

j_gene: TRBJ2-3; v_gene: TRBV12-3/TRBV12-4; CDR3aa: CASADSGTDTQYF
j_gene: TRBJ1-4; v_gene: TRBV5-4; CDR3aa: CASSLDGQGWEKLFF
j_gene: TRBJ1-1; v_gene: TRBV19; CDR3aa: CASSLIGRTEAFF
j_gene: TRBJ2-7; v_gene: TRBV18; CDR3aa: CASSMTSPGDEQYF
j_gene: TRBJ2-1; v_gene: TRBV6-5; CDR3aa: CASSLGLAMYNEQFF
j_gene: TRBJ1-1; v_gene: TRBV12-3/TRBV12-4; CDR3aa: CASSLGANTEAFF
j_gene: TRBJ2-7; v_gene: TRBV6-6; CDR3aa: CASKASGGTYEQYF
j_gene: TRBJ1-2; v_gene: TRBV5-1; CDR3aa: CASSFTPWDFYGYTF
j_gene: TRBJ1-2; v_gene: TRBV19; CDR3aa: CASSISQGARYGYTF
j_gene: TRBJ1-2; v_gene: TRBV30; CDR3aa: CAWSVDRGGNYGYTF
j_gene: TRBJ1-1; v_gene: TRBV18; CDR3aa: CASSLGQLNTEAFF
j_gene: TRBJ2-3; v_gene: TRBV27; CDR3aa: CASSLSRAGTDTQYF
j_gene: TRBJ2-2; v_gene: TRBV5-4; CDR3aa: CASSHGQSNTGELFF
j_gene: TRBJ1-2; v_gene: TRBV7-9; CDR3aa: CASSSPNSGSYGYTF
j_gene: TRBJ1-5; v_gene: TRBV6-6; CDR3aa: CASRNQDSLNQPQHF
j_gene: TRBJ1-2; v_gene: TRBV28; CDR3aa: CASSVTGGQGYTF
j_gene: TRBJ1-4; v_gene: TRBV30; CDR3aa: CAWSRGLYEKLFF
j_gene: TRBJ2-7; v_gene: TRBV28; CDR3aa: CASRGTSGEVRGQYF
j_gene: TRBJ1-4; v_gene: TRBV21-1; CDR3aa: CASSETAATNEKLFF
j_gene: TRBJ1-6; v_gene: TRBV18; CDR3aa: CASSPIQGPNSPLHF
j_gene: TRBJ2-6; v_gene: TRBV15; CDR3aa: CATSRGDSSSGANVLTF
j_gene: TRBJ1-1; v_gene: TRBV6-2/TRBV6-3; CDR3aa: CASSDRDEAFF
j_gene: TRBJ2-1; v_gene: TRBV6-5; CDR3aa: CASSNRDRGGNEQFF
j_gene: TRBJ2-5; v_gene: TRBV6-4; CDR3aa: CASSDKAVQETQYF
j_gene: TRBJ2-7; v_gene: TRBV30; CDR3aa: CAWSRRGVNWGAYEQYF
j_gene: TRBJ1-1; v_gene: TRBV4-1; CDR3aa: CASSQGRAKGNTEAFF
j_gene: TRBJ1-4; v_gene: TRBV6-5; CDR3aa: CASSDREVNEKLFF
j_gene: TRBJ1-2; v_gene: TRBV30; CDR3aa: CAGDRGYGYTF